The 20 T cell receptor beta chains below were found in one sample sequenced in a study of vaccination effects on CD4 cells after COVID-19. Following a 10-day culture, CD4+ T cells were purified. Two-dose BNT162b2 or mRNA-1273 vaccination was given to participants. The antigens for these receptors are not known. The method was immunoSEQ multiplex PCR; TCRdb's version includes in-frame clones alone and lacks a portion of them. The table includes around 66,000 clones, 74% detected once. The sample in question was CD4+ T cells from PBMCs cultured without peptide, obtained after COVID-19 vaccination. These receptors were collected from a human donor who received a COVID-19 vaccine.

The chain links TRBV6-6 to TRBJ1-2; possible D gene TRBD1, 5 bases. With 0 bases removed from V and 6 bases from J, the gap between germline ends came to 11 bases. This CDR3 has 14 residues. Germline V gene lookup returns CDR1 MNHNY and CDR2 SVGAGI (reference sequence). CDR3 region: CASSYSDKGHGYTF. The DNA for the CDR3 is TGTGCCAGCAGTTACTCGGACAAGGGGCATGGCTACACCTTC.

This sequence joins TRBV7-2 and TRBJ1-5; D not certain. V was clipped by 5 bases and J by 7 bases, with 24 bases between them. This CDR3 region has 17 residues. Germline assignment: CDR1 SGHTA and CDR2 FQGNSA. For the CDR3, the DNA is TGTGCCAGCAGCCCCCAGCCCCCCAAGATAAGAGGCCAGCCCCAGCATTTT. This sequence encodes CASSPQPPKIRGQPQHF. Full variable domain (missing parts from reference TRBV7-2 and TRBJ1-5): GAGVSQSPSNKVTEKGKDVELRCDPISGHTALYWYRQSLGQGLEFLIYFQGNSAPDKSGLPSDRFSAERTGGSVSTLTIQRTQQEDSAVYLCASSPQPPKIRGQPQHFGDGTRLSIL.

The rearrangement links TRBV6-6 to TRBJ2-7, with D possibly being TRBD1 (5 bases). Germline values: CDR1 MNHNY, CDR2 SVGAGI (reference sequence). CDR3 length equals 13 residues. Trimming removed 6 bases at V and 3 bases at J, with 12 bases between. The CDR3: CASRRSRDYEQYV. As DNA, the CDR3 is TGTGCCAGCAGGCGAAGCAGGGACTACGAGCAGTACGTC.

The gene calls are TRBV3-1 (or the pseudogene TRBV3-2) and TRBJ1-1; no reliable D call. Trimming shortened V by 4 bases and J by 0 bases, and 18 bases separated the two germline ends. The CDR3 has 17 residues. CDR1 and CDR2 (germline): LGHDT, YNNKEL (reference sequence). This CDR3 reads CASSPMPTGRMNTEAFF. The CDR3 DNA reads TGTGCCAGCAGCCCGATGCCGACGGGGAGAATGAACACTGAAGCTTTCTTT.

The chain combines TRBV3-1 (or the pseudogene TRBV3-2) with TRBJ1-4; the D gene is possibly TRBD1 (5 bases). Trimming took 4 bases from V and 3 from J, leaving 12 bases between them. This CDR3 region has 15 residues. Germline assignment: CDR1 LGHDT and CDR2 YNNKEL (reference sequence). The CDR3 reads CASSPPGMANEKLFF. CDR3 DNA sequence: TGTGCCAGCAGCCCACCAGGGATGGCTAATGAAAAACTGTTTTTT.

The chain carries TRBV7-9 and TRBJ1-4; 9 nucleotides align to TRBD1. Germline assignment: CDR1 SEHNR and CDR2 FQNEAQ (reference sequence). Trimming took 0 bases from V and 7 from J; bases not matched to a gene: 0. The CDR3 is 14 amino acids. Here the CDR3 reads CASSLADRGEKLFF. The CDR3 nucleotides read TGTGCCAGCAGCTTAGCGGACAGGGGTGAAAAACTGTTTTTT.

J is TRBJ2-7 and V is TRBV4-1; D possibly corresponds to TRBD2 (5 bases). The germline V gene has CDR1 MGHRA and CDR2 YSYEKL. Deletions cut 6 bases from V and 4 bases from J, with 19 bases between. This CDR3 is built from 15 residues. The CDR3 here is CASSQQYGVGYEQYV. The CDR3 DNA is TGCGCCAGCAGTCAGCAATACGGGGTAGGGTACGAGCAGTACGTC.

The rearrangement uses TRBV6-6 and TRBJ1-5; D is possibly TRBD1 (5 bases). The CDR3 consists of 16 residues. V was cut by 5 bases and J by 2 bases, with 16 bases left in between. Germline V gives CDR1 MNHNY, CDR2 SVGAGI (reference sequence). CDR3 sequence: CASSRLGTVGNQPQHF. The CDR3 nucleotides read TGTGCCAGCAGTCGACTAGGGACGGTGGGCAATCAGCCCCAGCATTTT.

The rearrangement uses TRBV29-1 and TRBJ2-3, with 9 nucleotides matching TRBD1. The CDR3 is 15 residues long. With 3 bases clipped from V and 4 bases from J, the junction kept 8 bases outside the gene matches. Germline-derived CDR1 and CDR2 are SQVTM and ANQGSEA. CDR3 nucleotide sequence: TGCAGCGTTGATTACGGGACAGGGATTGCAGATACGCAGTATTTT. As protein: CSVDYGTGIADTQYF.

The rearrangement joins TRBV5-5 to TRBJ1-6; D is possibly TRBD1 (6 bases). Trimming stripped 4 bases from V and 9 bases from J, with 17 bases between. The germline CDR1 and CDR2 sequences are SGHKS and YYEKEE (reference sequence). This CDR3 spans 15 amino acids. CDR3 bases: TGTGCCAGCAGCCTTGATCAGGGGCGCCGTTCACCCCTCCACTTT. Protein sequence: CASSLDQGRRSPLHF.

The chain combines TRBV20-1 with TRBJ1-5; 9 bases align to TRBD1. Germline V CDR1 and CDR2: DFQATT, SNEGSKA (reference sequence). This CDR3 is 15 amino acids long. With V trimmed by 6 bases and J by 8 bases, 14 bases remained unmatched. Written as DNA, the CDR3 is TGCAGTGCGAGTCCCGGGACAGGGTTCGGGGAGCCCCAGCATTTT. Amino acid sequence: CSASPGTGFGEPQHF.

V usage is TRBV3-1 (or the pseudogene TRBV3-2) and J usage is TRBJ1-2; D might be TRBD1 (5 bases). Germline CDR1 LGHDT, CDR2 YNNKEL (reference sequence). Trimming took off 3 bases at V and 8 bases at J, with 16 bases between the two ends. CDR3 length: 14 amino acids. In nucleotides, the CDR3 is TGTGCCAGCAGCCATTCATCTCAGGGACGCGGCTACACCTTC. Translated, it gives CASSHSSQGRGYTF.

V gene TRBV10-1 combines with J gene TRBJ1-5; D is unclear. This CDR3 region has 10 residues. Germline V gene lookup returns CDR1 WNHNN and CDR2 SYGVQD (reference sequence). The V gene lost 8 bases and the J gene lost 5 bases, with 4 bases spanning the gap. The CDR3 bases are TGCGCCAGCCTCTATCAGCCCCAGCATTTT. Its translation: CASLYQPQHF.

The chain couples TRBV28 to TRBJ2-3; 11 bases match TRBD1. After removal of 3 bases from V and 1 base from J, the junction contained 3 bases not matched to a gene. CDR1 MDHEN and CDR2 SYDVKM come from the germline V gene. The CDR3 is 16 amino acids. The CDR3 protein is CASSFAGQGGTDTQYF. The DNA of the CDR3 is TGTGCCAGCAGTTTTGCGGGACAGGGGGGCACAGATACGCAGTATTTT.

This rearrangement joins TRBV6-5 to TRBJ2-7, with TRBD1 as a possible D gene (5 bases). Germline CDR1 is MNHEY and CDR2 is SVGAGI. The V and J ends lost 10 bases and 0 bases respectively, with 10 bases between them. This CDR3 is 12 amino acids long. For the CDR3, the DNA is TGTGCCACGTGGACAAGCTCCTACGAGCAGTACGTC. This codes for CATWTSSYEQYV.

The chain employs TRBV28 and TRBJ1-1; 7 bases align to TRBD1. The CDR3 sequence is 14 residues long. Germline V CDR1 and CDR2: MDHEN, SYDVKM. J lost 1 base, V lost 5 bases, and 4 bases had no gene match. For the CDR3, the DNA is TGTGCCAGCAGTCCAGGGGGTCAGAACACTGAAGCTTTCTTT. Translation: CASSPGGQNTEAFF.

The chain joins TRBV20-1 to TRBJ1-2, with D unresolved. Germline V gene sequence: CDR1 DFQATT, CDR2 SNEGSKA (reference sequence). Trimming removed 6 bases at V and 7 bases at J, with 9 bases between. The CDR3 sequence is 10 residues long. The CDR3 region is CSAYPPGYTF. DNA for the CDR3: TGCAGTGCCTACCCCCCTGGCTACACCTTC.

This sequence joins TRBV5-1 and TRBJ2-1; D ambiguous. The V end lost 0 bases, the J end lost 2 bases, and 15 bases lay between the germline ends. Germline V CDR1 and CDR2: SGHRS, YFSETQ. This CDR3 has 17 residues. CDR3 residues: CASSLATASGPYNEQFF. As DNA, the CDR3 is TGCGCCAGCAGCTTGGCTACGGCGTCTGGACCCTACAATGAGCAGTTCTTC.

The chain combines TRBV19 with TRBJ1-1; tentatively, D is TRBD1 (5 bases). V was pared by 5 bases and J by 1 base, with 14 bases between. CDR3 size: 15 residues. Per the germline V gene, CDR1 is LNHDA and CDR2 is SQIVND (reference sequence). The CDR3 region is CASSLRPDRNTEAFF. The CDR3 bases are TGTGCCAGTAGTCTTCGCCCCGACAGGAACACTGAAGCTTTCTTT.

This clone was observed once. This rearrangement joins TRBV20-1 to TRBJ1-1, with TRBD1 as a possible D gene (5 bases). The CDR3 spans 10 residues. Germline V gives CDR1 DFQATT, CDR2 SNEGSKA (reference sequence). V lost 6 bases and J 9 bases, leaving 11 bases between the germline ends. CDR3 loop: CSAGGSQAFF. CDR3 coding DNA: TGCAGTGCCGGGGGGTCCCAAGCTTTCTTT.